The rows below give T cell receptor beta chains drawn from one sample of a study of blood T cell repertoires in COVID-19. The data were produced by immunoSEQ multiplex PCR, yet TCRdb's version contains in-frame clones alone and is incomplete. The table records about 200,000 clones, 86% of them present only once. Sample: peripheral blood. The receptors were sampled from a man aged 25 to 40 who had recovered from COVID-19. CDR3s include the opening cysteine and the closing phenylalanine or tryptophan. D genes are given only for firm matches. For some rows the clone size is stated as once, few or many, or as a class when expanded; others skip it.

clone_size: .
j_call: TRBJ2-3
v_call: TRBV6-2/TRBV6-3
d_call: TRBD2
cdr3_aa: CASSYSRLAGAVDTQYF
cdr3_nt: TGTGCCAGCAGTTACTCCAGACTAGCGGGGGCAGTAGATACGCAGTATTTT

clone_size: .
j_call: TRBJ2-7
v_call: TRBV20-1
d_call: .
cdr3_aa: CSASAGNYEQYF
cdr3_nt: TGCAGTGCTAGTGCAGGGAACTACGAGCAGTACTTC

clone_size: .
j_call: TRBJ2-3
v_call: TRBV5-8
d_call: TRBD2
cdr3_aa: CASSHPGGLTDTQYF
cdr3_nt: TGTGCCAGCAGCCATCCGGGGGGACTCACAGATACGCAGTATTTT

clone_size: .
j_call: TRBJ1-1
v_call: TRBV6-2/TRBV6-3
d_call: .
cdr3_aa: CASSYGGFEAFF
cdr3_nt: TGTGCCAGCAGTTACGGAGGTTTCGAAGCTTTCTTT

clone_size: .
j_call: TRBJ1-2
v_call: TRBV19
d_call: .
cdr3_aa: CASSILSTGGYTF
cdr3_nt: TGTGCCAGTAGTATTTTGTCCACAGGTGGCTACACCTTC

clone_size: .
j_call: TRBJ2-3
v_call: TRBV4-2
d_call: TRBD2
cdr3_aa: CASSDGLAGGPTRTDTQYF
cdr3_nt: TGTGCCAGCAGCGACGGACTAGCGGGGGGGCCGACGAGGACAGATACGCAGTATTTT

clone_size: once
j_call: TRBJ2-4
v_call: TRBV7-9
d_call: TRBD1
cdr3_aa: CASSFTGGFIQYF
cdr3_nt: TGTGCCAGCAGCTTTACAGGGGGCTTCATTCAGTACTTC

clone_size: .
j_call: TRBJ2-5
v_call: TRBV5-1
d_call: .
cdr3_aa: CASSWSSSGETQYF
cdr3_nt: TGCGCCAGCAGCTGGTCCTCTAGTGGGGAGACCCAGTACTTC

clone_size: .
j_call: TRBJ1-6
v_call: TRBV7-9
d_call: .
cdr3_aa: CASDPGWAYNSPLHF
cdr3_nt: TGTGCCAGCGACCCGGGATGGGCCTATAATTCACCCCTCCACTTT

clone_size: .
j_call: TRBJ1-5
v_call: TRBV18
d_call: TRBD1
cdr3_aa: CASSRVGQNSNQPQHF
cdr3_nt: TGTGCCAGCTCTCGGGTGGGACAGAATAGCAATCAGCCCCAGCATTTT